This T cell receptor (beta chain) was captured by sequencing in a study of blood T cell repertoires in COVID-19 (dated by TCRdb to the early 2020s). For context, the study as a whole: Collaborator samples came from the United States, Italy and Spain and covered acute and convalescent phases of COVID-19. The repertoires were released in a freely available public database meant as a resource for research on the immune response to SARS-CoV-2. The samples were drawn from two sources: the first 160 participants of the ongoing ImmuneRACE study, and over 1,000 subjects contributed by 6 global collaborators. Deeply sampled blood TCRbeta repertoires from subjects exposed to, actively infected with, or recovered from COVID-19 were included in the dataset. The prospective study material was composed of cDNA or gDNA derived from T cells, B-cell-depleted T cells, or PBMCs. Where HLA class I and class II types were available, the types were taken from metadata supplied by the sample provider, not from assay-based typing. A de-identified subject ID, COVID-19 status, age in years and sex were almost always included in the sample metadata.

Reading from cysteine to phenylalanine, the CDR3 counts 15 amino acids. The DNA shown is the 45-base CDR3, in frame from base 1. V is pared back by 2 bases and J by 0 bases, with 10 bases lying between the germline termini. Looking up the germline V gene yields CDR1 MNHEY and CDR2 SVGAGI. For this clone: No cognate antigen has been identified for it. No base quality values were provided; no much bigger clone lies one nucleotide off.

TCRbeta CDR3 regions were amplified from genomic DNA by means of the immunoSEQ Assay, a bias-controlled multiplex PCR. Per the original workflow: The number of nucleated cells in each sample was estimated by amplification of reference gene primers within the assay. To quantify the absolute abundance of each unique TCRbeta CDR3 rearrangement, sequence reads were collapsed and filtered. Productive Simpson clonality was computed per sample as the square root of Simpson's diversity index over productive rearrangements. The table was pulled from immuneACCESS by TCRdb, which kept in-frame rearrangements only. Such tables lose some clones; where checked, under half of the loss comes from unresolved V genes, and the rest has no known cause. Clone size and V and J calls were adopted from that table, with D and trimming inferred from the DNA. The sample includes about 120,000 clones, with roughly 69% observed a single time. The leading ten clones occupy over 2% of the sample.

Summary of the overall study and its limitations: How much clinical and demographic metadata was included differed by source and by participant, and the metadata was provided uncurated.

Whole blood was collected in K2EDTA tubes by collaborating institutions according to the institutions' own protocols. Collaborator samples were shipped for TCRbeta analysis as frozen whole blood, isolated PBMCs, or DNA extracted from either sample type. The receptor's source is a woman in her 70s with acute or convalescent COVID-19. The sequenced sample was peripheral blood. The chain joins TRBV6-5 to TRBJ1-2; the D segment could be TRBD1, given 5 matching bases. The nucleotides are TGTGCCAGCAGTTACGGTGGGGACTCTAACTATGGCTACACCTTC. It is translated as CASSYGGDSNYGYTF.